The clone carrying this T cell receptor beta chain was detected only a few times. As yet, its antigen is unknown. Researchers used the Oncomine TCR Beta short-read assay to sequence DNA from cultured CD4+ T cells. Each CDR3 protein is one row after TCRdb ran MiXCR on the PCR reads. The sample shows a few thousand distinct CDR3 sequences, around two fifths of them seen only once. These data are taken from a study of vaccination and CD4 T cells after COVID-19. The treatment is: approximately 11-day PBMC culture with coronavirus spike peptide pools or control peptides (ViraFEST assay). This CDR3 comprises 15 residues. The V gene end was trimmed by 8 bases and the J gene end by 3 bases; junction bases not matched to a gene: 10. From germline, CDR1 is MNHEY and CDR2 SVGEGT.

The sequence was collected from a human donor who had recovered from COVID-19. The source material was CD4+ T cells from blood, cultured in vitro. J is TRBJ1-2 and V is TRBV6-2 or TRBV6-3; 9 bases agree with TRBD1. The CDR3 DNA reads as TGTGCCAGCGGTTCCCGGGACAGGGCCCACTATGGCTACACCTTC. Translated: CASGSRDRAHYGYTF.